This T cell receptor (beta chain) originates from a study of T cell responses to AZD1222 COVID-19 vaccine. V dropped 1 base and J dropped 1 base, with 8 bases sitting between them. This CDR3 comprises 14 residues. Germline CDR1 reads SEHNR; CDR2 reads FQNEAQ (reference sequence). The assay was immunoSEQ multiplex PCR, and TCRdb's table has in-frame clones only and misses some. The profile covers around 180,000 clones, with 85% to 90% appearing a single time and around 6.4% taken by the ten largest. The material was peripheral blood, obtained on day 0 of AZD1222 vaccination. The genes are TRBV7-9 and TRBJ2-7; perhaps TRBD1 as D (5 bases). The receptor's source is an adult in good health. Here the CDR3 reads CASSLGTRSYEQYF. The CDR3 bases are TGTGCCAGCAGCTTAGGGACACGGTCCTACGAGCAGTACTTC.